This T cell receptor (beta chain) is from a study of blood T cell repertoires in COVID-19. Whole-study context: COVID-19 samples collected from the United States, Italy and Spain covered acute and convalescent phases.

V gave up 2 bases and J gave up 5 bases, with 9 bases separating them. Germline lookup yields CDR1 SEHNR and CDR2 FQNEAQ (reference sequence). The CDR3 runs to 13 residues. TCRdb's copy holds only in-frame clones and misses some; the assay was immunoSEQ multiplex PCR. The data contain around 200,000 clones, approximately 85% of them seen just once; the ten biggest clones take up about 4.9%. The clonotype originates from a woman over 75 with acute or convalescent COVID-19. This sequence joins TRBV7-9 and TRBJ1-2, with a weak D call TRBD1 (5 bases). Sequencing used peripheral blood. CDR3 region: CASSLKQAYGYTF. The CDR3 bases are TGTGCCAGCAGCTTAAAACAGGCGTATGGCTACACCTTC.